This T cell receptor beta chain originates from a study of T cell responses to AZD1222 COVID-19 vaccine (dated by TCRdb to about 2021). With regard to the full study: AZD1222 recipients with second doses at about 4 weeks or about 12 weeks were pooled, because spike-specific TCR depth and breadth did not differ between schedules. Trial participants were enrolled by age into 18-55, 56-69 and 70-plus year subgroups, with roughly 160, 29 and 62 TCR-sequenced participants respectively. A total of about 240 trial participants underwent TCR sequencing, of whom about 210 received two doses of AZD1222 and about 25 received two doses of the MenACWY control vaccine.

According to the study, the label for this sample's time point signals: baseline before first vaccination. Samples from vaccinated people were obtained from the UK trials COV001 and COV002, which included a single-blind randomized controlled phase 2/3 trial of AZD1222 (ChAdOx1 nCoV-19) in healthy adults. For TCRbeta chain sequencing, PBMC samples from trial participants were taken at day 0 and at day 28 after the second dose. Overall results and qualifications from the work: Conclusions about previously exposed vaccinees are limited, since just six AZD1222 recipients were seropositive for SARS-CoV-2 at baseline. After two AZD1222 doses, both the breadth and the depth of spike-specific TCRs were significantly higher than at day 0 and than in MenACWY recipients. The 56-69-year group was small, and its depth increase did not reach significance, likely because of low power. Participants were mostly white British and included more females than males, and it was suggested by the authors that clonal diversity may have been underestimated. Epitopes outside the regions mutated in the B.1.351 and B.1.1.7 variants were reportedly recognized by nearly half of the unique spike-specific TCRs. No day 14 peak-response samples were available, so repertoires were characterized only after the peak T cell response. CD4 TCRs associated with the vaccine covered the entire spike protein, and the dominant responses were in regions 160-218 and 743-854.

The CDR3 regions of human TCRbeta chains were subjected to immunosequencing. As for the original processing: TCRs in the repertoires were compared against a reference library of SARS-CoV-2-specific TCRs that had been generated with the MIRA antigen-specificity platform. Breadth was defined as the fraction of unique TCRs that were SARS-CoV-2-associated. Depth was defined as the fraction of total T cells that were SARS-CoV-2-associated. Using the MIRA data, each spike-specific TCR was assigned both to the spike region to which the TCR was reactive and to a CD4 or CD8 class. Log10-transformed breadth and depth values were compared by one-way ANOVA with Sidak's multiple comparisons tests. TCRdb provides this immuneACCESS table in a form limited to in-frame rearrangements. Some clones are lacking; in checked studies, under half of them reflect an unresolved V gene, and why the rest are absent is not known. That table is the source of V, J and clone size, and D and trimming were worked out from the DNA. The sample has approximately 120,000 clones on record, roughly nine tenths of them singletons. In total, the top ten clones hold 4% to 5% of the sample.

Notes on this clone: No cognate antigen has been identified for it. No quality values exist for individual bases; no much larger clone is one base distant.

The sample was peripheral blood, taken on day 0 of AZD1222 vaccination. The sequence was collected from an adult in good health.

The CDR3 has the sequence CASSREPSTDTQYF. The DNA sequence reads TGCGCCAGCAGCCGAGAACCTAGCACAGATACGCAGTATTTT. The chain is made from TRBV5-1 and TRBJ2-3; no D gene is confidently identified. Via the germline V gene, CDR1 is SGHRS and CDR2 YFSETQ. Reading from cysteine to phenylalanine, the CDR3 counts 14 amino acids. Left in the record is the CDR3 DNA by itself, 42 bases read in frame from the first base. V is reduced by 4 bases and J by 0 bases, leaving a spacing of 9 bases between them.